Here is one T cell receptor beta chain with its context. Its recognized antigen is unknown. No base quality values were provided; no much bigger clone lies one nucleotide off. This sample is part of a study of blood T cell repertoires in COVID-19 (dated by TCRdb to 2018 to 2021). In terms of the full investigation: Samples covering the acute and convalescent phases of COVID-19 were provided by collaborators in the United States, Italy and Spain. The material from the prospective study consisted of cDNA or gDNA derived from T cells, B-cell-depleted T cells, or PBMCs. Deeply sampled blood TCRbeta repertoires from subjects exposed to, actively infected with, or recovered from COVID-19 were included in the dataset. The repertoires were released in a freely available public database intended as a resource for research on the immune response to SARS-CoV-2. The samples were drawn from two sources: the first 160 participants of the ongoing ImmuneRACE study, and over 950 subjects contributed by 6 global collaborators. A de-identified subject ID, COVID-19 status, age in years and sex were almost always included in the sample metadata. HLA class I and class II types, where available, came from metadata supplied by the sample provider rather than from assay-based typing.

Results the study describes overall, beyond this receptor: The quantity of clinical and demographic metadata differed by source and by participant and was supplied without curation.

TCRbeta CDR3 regions were amplified from genomic DNA using the immunoSEQ Assay, a bias-controlled multiplex PCR. For the original study's pipeline: The number of nucleated cells in each sample was estimated from the amplification of reference gene primers within the assay. To quantify the absolute abundance of each unique TCRbeta CDR3 rearrangement, sequence reads were collapsed and filtered. For each sample, productive Simpson clonality was calculated as the square root of Simpson's diversity index across productive rearrangements. TCRdb mirrors the immuneACCESS table, restricted to in-frame sequences. Some clones are absent from its copies; in checked studies, under half trace to an unresolved V gene, and the reason for the others is unknown. Clone size and the V and J calls come from that table; the DNA yielded D and trimming. A total of about 220,000 clones appear in this sample, roughly 84% of them only once. Just under 20% of the sample belongs to the ten largest clones.

The collaborating institutions used their own protocols to collect whole blood in K2EDTA tubes. For TCRbeta analysis, collaborators shipped samples in one of three forms: frozen whole blood, isolated PBMCs, or DNA extracted from either of those sample types. Sequencing input: peripheral blood. The source of this sequence is a man aged 25-40 years with active or convalescent COVID-19.

The DNA is TGTGCCAGCAGGACTAGCGGGAGTCCTGAGCAGTTCTTC. This codes for CASRTSGSPEQFF. The chain is encoded by TRBV25-1 joined to TRBJ2-1, and TRBD2 matches 12 of the central bases. The CDR3 goes from the cysteine to the phenylalanine over 13 residues. Kept here is only the CDR3 DNA, which spans 39 bases and is read in frame from base 1. V loses 6 bases at its end and J loses 9 bases; junction bases beyond the gene matches: 3. CDR1 and CDR2 are read off the germline V gene as MGHDK and SYGVNS. The full variable domain, with segments outside the CDR3 supplied by the reference TRBV25-1 and TRBJ2-1 proteins, appears as EADIYQTPRYLVIGTGKKITLECSQTMGHDKMYWYQQDPGMELHLIHYSYGVNSTEKGDLSSESTVSRIRTEHFPLTLESARPSHTSQYLCASRTSGSPEQFFGPGTRLTVL.